The T cell receptor (beta chain) described here comes from a study of blood T cell repertoires in COVID-19. Before they entered the study, exposed participants had met a COVID-19 case within 2 weeks. The table lists this clone with a few counts. Repertoires were generated with immunoSEQ multiplex PCR, while TCRdb's copy carries only in-frame clones and drops some. The sample has fewer than 350,000 clones; approximately 81% are singletons. J was trimmed by 3 bases and V by 6 bases; bases with no gene match: 11. Per the germline V gene, CDR1 is SGHNT and CDR2 is YYREEE (reference sequence). The CDR3 is made up of 15 amino acids.

The origin of this receptor is a woman in her twenties or thirties who had been exposed to COVID-19. The chain is built from TRBV5-4 and TRBJ2-7; the match to TRBD2 covers 8 bases. Sequencing was performed on PBMCs or T cells enriched from blood (not recorded which). The CDR3 spells CASNPGGHNRYEQYF. CDR3 bases: TGTGCCAGCAACCCGGGAGGGCATAATCGCTACGAGCAGTACTTC.